The 9 T cell receptor beta chains below all came from one sample that was sequenced in a study of control samples from healthy donors and cancer patients. The method was immunoSEQ multiplex PCR; TCRdb's version includes in-frame clones alone and lacks a portion of them. The repertoire holds about 65,000 clones, with around nine tenths as singletons. The sequencing sample was made of PBMCs. These receptors all come from a woman in her forties or fifties with colorectal cancer.

The V and J genes are TRBV3-1 (or the pseudogene TRBV3-2) and TRBJ1-5; D perhaps matches TRBD1 (6 bases). This CDR3 is built from 15 residues. CDR1 LGHDT and CDR2 YNNKEL come from the germline V gene (reference sequence). Trimming shortened V by 4 bases and J by 0 bases, and 10 bases separated the two germline ends. CDR3 in DNA: TGTGCCAGCAGCCCCGGACAGTATAGCAATCAGCCCCAGCATTTT. This codes for CASSPGQYSNQPQHF.

The chain joins TRBV10-2 to TRBJ1-1; possible D gene TRBD1, 5 bases. Trimming left V 4 bases short and J 0 bases short, with 9 bases between. From germline, CDR1 is WSHSY and CDR2 SAAADI. The CDR3 runs 14 residues. As DNA, the CDR3 is TGCGCCAGCAGTGGGGGACGGCTGAACACTGAAGCTTTCTTT. This gives the protein CASSGGRLNTEAFF.

The chain carries TRBV6-1 and TRBJ2-4; TRBD2 might be the D (6 bases). CDR1 is MNHNS, CDR2 SASEGT, per germline. The CDR3 sequence is 14 residues long. The germline V and J ends were trimmed by 2 bases and 6 bases, with 11 bases remaining between them. CDR3 residues: CASSETPGVNIQYF. The CDR3 nucleotides are TGTGCCAGCAGTGAAACGCCGGGGGTAAACATTCAGTACTTC.

As concerns this clone: One junction end disagrees with the germline gene, perhaps due to a read error. This sample also contains other DNA sequences that code for the same CDR3. The chain joins TRBV6-1 to TRBJ2-1; possible D gene TRBD1, 5 bases. Germline V CDR1 and CDR2: MNHNS, SASEGT. CDR3 length equals 12 residues. Written as DNA, the CDR3 is TGTGCCAGTAGTGAACAGGACAATGAGCAGTTCTTC. Its translation is CASSEQDNEQFF.

The table lists this clone with a count of one. The CDR3 spells CASGGSSFEAFF. In nucleotides, the CDR3 is TGTGCCAGCGGAGGATCGTCGTTTGAAGCTTTCTTT. V usage is TRBV2 and J usage is TRBJ1-1; D gene unclear. CDR3 length: 12 residues. Trimming shortened V by 8 bases and J by 7 bases, and 14 bases separated the two germline ends. CDR1 and CDR2 (germline): SNHLY, FYNNEI. Full variable domain (missing parts from reference TRBV2 and TRBJ1-1): EPEVTQTPSHQVTQMGQEVILRCVPISNHLYFYWYRQILGQKVEFLVSFYNNEISEKSEIFDDQFSVERPDGSNFTLKIRSTKLEDSAMYFCASGGSSFEAFFGQGTRLTVV.

The V call is TRBV2, the J call TRBJ2-3, with D unclear. The CDR3 is 14 amino acids. Trimming stripped 2 bases from V and 4 bases from J, with 10 bases between. Germline assignment: CDR1 SNHLY and CDR2 FYNNEI. The CDR3 DNA is TGTGCCAGCAGTGAATGGTGGTCCCCAGATACGCAGTATTTT. It encodes CASSEWWSPDTQYF.

The chain joins TRBV7-9 to TRBJ2-3; D unresolved. Trimming removed 4 bases from V and 2 bases from J, with 10 bases in between. Germline V gives CDR1 SEHNR, CDR2 FQNEAQ (reference sequence). The CDR3 is made up of 14 amino acids. CDR3 residues: CASSWNGFTDTQYF. CDR3 bases: TGTGCCAGCAGCTGGAACGGTTTCACAGATACGCAGTATTTT.

The genes are TRBV15 and TRBJ2-7; D gene ambiguous. Trimming took off 2 bases at V and 6 bases at J, with 20 bases between the two ends. The CDR3 is 16 residues long. Germline CDR1 is LNHNV and CDR2 is YYDKDF (reference sequence). DNA for the CDR3: TGTGCCACCAGCAGATACGGCGGTCTATCGTTCGGCGAGCAGTACTTC. Its protein product is CATSRYGGLSFGEQYF.

The chain uses TRBV29-1 and TRBJ2-1; D is undetermined. Germline CDR1 is SQVTM and CDR2 is ANQGSEA. The V end was cut by 7 bases, the J end by 4 bases, with 5 bases between. The CDR3 is 10 residues long. The CDR3 region is CSASYNEQFF. CDR3 bases: TGCAGCGCTTCGTACAATGAGCAGTTCTTC.